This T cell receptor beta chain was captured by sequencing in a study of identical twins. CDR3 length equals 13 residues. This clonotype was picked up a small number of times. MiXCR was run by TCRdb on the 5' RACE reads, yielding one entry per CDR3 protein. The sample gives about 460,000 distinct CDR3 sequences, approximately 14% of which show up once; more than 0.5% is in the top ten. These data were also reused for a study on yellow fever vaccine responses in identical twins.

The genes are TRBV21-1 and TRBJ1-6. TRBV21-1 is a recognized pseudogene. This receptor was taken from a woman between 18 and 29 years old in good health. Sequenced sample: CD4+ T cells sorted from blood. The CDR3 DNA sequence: TGTGCCAGCAGCAAAATAAAATATTCACCCCTCCACTTT. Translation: CASSKIKYSPLHF.